The T cell receptor beta chain described here comes from a study of cytomegalovirus exposure and HLA in healthy donors. Germline V CDR1 and CDR2: SNHLY, FYNNEI. The CDR3 spans 14 residues. V dropped 9 bases and J dropped 0; count of bases not matched to a gene: 4. PCR amplification relied on 60 Vbeta primers (plus 13 Jbeta primers). Repertoires were generated with immunoSEQ multiplex PCR, while TCRdb's copy carries only in-frame clones and drops some. This table has 90,000 or so clones, roughly 82% appearing once. The chain has TRBV2 and TRBJ2-1, with 8 bases identical to TRBD1. Sample: PBMCs. This clonotype was obtained from a young man in good health and CMV-seropositive. The CDR3 is CASSGTGSYNEQFF. CDR3 DNA: TGTGCCAGTTCCGGGACAGGCTCCTACAATGAGCAGTTCTTC.